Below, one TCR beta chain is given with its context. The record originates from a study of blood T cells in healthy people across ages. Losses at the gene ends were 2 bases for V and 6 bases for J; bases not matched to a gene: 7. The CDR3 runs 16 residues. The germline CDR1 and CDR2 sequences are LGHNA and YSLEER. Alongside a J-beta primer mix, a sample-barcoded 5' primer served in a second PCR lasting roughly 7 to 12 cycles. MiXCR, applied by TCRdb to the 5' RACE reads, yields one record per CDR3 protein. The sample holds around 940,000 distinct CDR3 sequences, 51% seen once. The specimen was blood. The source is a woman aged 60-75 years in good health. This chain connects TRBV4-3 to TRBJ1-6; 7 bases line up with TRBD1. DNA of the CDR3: TGCGCCAGCAGCCAACTATACGGGACAGCTAATTCACCCCTCCACTTT. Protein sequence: CASSQLYGTANSPLHF.